This T cell receptor (beta chain) was identified during a study of T cell changes during pregnancy in multiple sclerosis (dated by TCRdb to between 2017 and 2020). In the study overall: In women with multiple sclerosis, the researchers looked at how the T cell repertoire shifted as pregnancy progressed.

Details on this clone: Its antigen remains undetermined. No much larger clonotype is one base removed from it; base qualities were not supplied.

Trimming costs V 6 bases and J 5 bases, and their ends lie 8 bases apart. Per the germline V gene, KGHSH is the CDR1 and LQKENI is the CDR2. The CDR3 holds 11 amino acids from the cysteine to the phenylalanine. Only the CDR3 part of the read is kept: 33 bases, read in frame from the first base. Library construction relied on the immunoSEQ multiplex PCR assay. Imported from immuneACCESS, the table was reduced by TCRdb to in-frame sequences with V and J called. These copies leave out some clones; in studies compared against another copy, an unresolved V gene accounts for under half, and the cause of the remainder is not known. The sample yields just under 40,000 clones; over 75% were counted once. The ten largest clones represent around 0.5% of the sample.

This specimen consisted of CD4+ T cells from peripheral blood mononuclear cells, obtained in the first trimester of pregnancy. This sequence was found in a female donor in good health, enrolled as a control in a pregnancy study. The chain employs TRBV18 and TRBJ2-7, with no reliable assignment of the D segment. The CDR3 protein sequence reads: CASSQLDEQYF. The nucleotide sequence reads as follows: TGTGCCAGCTCCCAGCTAGACGAGCAGTACTTC. Beyond the CDR3, the reference TRBV18 and TRBJ2-7 genes provide the residues; the full variable domain reads: NAGVMQNPRHLVRRRGQEARLRCSPMKGHSHVYWYRQLPEEGLKFMVYLQKENIIDESGMPKERFSAEFPKEGPSILRIQQVVRGDSAAYFCASSQLDEQYFGPGTRLTVT.